This record covers a single T cell receptor (beta chain). This sample was included in a study of blood T cell repertoires in COVID-19. At the level of the study: Spain, Italy and the United States supplied samples that represented acute and convalescent COVID-19.

Methods used by the authors: The authors estimated nucleated cell counts from reference gene primer amplification. Generated by immunoSEQ multiplex PCR, the TCRdb table keeps only in-frame clones and is missing some. V, J and clone size are those of that table, while D and trimming were read from the DNA. The sample records some 140,000 clones, around three quarters being singletons. The germline gives CDR1 KGHSH, CDR2 LQKENI. Trimming took off 10 bases at V and 3 bases at J, with 13 bases between the two ends. This CDR3 has 13 amino acids. Sequencing was done on a sample of peripheral blood. The clonotype originates from an elderly man with acute or convalescent COVID-19. The chain couples TRBV18 to TRBJ1-5; no clear D gene. The CDR3 DNA sequence: TGTGCCACCAGGACTGGCCTCAATCAGCCCCAGCATTTT. It translates to CATRTGLNQPQHF. Combining the CDR3 with reference TRBV18 and TRBJ1-5 gives the whole variable domain NAGVMQNPRHLVRRRGQEARLRCSPMKGHSHVYWYRQLPEEGLKFMVYLQKENIIDESGMPKERFSAEFPKEGPSILRIQQVVRGDSAAYFCATRTGLNQPQHFGDGTRLSIL.